This TCR beta chain was identified in a study of shared clonotypes between healthy human individuals. Overall study results and limits: A handful of donors shared roughly 5% of their naive CD4 clonotypes.

Comment on this clone: Its antigen is undetermined.

Samples underwent the assay at deep level. Sequencing used immunoSEQ multiplex PCR; TCRdb keeps in-frame clones, though not all of them. The data hold about 2 million clones, with 85% to 95% observed a single time. V was clipped by 2 bases and J by 4 bases; unmatched bases: 1. The germline CDR1 and CDR2 sequences are SGHDN and FVKESK. CDR3 length: 15 amino acids. CD45RO-negative cells were positively selected for CCR7, leaving out terminally differentiated effector memory CD45RA+ cells. Sequencing used naive CD8+ T cells sorted from blood. This chain connects TRBV14 to TRBJ2-2; the match to TRBD2 covers 10 bases. This clonotype was sampled from a man aged 18 to 30 in good health. CDR3 region: CASSQWTSGTGELFF. CDR3 bases: TGTGCCAGCAGCCAATGGACTAGCGGCACCGGGGAGCTGTTTTTT.